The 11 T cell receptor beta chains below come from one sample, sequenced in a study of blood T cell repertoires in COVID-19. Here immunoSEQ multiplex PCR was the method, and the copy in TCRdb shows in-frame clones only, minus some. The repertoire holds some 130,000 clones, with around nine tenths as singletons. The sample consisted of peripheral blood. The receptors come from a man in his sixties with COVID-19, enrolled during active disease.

CDR3 in amino acids: CASSLVAASGGAGLLETQYF. The CDR3 coding sequence is TGTGCCAGCAGCTTAGTTGCGGCTAGCGGGGGGGCGGGTCTACTGGAGACCCAGTACTTC. The gene calls are TRBV7-6 and TRBJ2-5, with 12 bases aligning to TRBD2. CDR1 is SGHVS, CDR2 FNYEAQ, per germline. The CDR3 covers 20 residues. J lost 5 bases, V lost 1 base, and 17 bases had no gene match.

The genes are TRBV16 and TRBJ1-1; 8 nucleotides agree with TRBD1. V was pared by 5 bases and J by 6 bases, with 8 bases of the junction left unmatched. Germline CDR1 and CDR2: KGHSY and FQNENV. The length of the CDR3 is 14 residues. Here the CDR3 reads CASSWGQVGAEAFF. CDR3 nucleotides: TGTGCCAGCAGCTGGGGACAGGTGGGGGCTGAAGCTTTCTTT.

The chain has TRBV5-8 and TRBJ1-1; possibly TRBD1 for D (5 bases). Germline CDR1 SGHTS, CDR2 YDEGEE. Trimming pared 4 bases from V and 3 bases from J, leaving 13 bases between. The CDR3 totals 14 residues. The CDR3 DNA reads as TGTGCCAGCAGCCTGGGACTCCACTACACTGAAGCTTTCTTT. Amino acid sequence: CASSLGLHYTEAFF.

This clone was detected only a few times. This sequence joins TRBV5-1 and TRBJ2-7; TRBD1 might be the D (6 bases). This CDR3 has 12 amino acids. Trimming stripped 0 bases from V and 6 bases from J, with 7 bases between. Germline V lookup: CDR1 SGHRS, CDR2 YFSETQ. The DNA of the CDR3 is TGCGCCAGCAGCTTGGGGGGGCTCGAGCAGTACTTC. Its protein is CASSLGGLEQYF.

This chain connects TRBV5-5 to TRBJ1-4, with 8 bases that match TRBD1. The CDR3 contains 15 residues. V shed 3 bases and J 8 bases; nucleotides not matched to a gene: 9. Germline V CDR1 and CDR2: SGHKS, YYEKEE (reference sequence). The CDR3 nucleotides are TGTGCCAGCAGCTCGCTGGGACAGGTGGGCGAAAAACTGTTTTTT. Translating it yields CASSSLGQVGEKLFF.

CDR3 loop: CASNKQGITDTQYF. The CDR3, as DNA: TGTGCCAGCAACAAACAGGGTATCACAGATACGCAGTATTTT. The chain employs TRBV5-4 and TRBJ2-3; perhaps TRBD1 as D (6 bases). The CDR3 runs to 14 residues. Germline V lookup: CDR1 SGHNT, CDR2 YYREEE (reference sequence). V gave up 6 bases and J gave up 2 bases, with 13 bases separating them.

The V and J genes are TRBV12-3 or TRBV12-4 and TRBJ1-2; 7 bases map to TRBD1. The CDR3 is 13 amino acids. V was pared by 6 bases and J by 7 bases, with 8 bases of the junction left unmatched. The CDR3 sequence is CASRPTGLPGYTF. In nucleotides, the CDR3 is TGTGCCAGCAGACCGACAGGGCTTCCTGGCTACACCTTC.

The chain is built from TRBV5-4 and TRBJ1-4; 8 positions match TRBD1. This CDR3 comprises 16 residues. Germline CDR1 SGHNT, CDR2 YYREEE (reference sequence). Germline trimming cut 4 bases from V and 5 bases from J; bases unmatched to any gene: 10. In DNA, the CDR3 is TGTGCCAGCAGCACTAGCCCGGGACAGGAGAATGAAAAACTGTTTTTT. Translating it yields CASSTSPGQENEKLFF. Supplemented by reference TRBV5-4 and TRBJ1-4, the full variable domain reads ETGVTQSPTHLIKTRGQQVTLRCSSQSGHNTVSWYQQALGQGPQFIFQYYREEENGRGNFPPRFSGLQFPNYSSELNVNALELDDSALYLCASSTSPGQENEKLFFGSGTQLSVL.

CDR3 nucleotides: TGTGCCATCAGTGAGTCGGGCCGCAACCAAGAGACCCAGTACTTC. Its protein is CAISESGRNQETQYF. This sequence joins TRBV10-3 and TRBJ2-5; D gene uncertain. Germline V CDR1 and CDR2: ENHRY, SYGVKD. V shed 0 bases and J shed 0 bases, with 8 bases lying between them. This CDR3 is built from 15 residues.

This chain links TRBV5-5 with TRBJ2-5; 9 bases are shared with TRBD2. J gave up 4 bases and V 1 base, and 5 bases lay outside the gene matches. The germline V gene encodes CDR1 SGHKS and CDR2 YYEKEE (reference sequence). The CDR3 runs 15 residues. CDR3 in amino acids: CASSLLTSGPETQYF. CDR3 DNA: TGTGCCAGCAGCTTGCTTACTAGCGGGCCAGAGACCCAGTACTTC.

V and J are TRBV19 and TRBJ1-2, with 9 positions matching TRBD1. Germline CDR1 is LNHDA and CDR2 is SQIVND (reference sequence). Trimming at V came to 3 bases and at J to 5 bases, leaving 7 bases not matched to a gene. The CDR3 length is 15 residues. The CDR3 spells CASSIWDREMYGYTF. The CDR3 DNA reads TGTGCCAGTAGTATTTGGGACAGGGAAATGTATGGCTACACCTTC.